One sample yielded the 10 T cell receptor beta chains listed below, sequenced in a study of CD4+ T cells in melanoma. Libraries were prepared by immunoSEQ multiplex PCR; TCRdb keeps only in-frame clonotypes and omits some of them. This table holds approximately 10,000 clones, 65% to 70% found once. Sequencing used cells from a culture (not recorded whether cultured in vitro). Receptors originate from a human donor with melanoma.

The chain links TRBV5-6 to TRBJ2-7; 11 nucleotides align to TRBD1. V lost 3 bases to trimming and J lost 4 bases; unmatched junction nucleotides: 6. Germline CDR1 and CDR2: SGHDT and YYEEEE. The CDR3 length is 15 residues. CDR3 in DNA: TGTGCCAGCAGCTCGGCTGGGACAGGGGGATACGAGCAGTACTTC. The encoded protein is CASSSAGTGGYEQYF.

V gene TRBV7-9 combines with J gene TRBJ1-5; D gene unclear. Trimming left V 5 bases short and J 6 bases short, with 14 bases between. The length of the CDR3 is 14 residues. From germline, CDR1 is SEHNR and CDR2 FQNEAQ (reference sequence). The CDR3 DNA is TGTGCCAGCAGCCCCTCTGGTTCGGTTCAGCCCCAGCATTTT. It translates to CASSPSGSVQPQHF.

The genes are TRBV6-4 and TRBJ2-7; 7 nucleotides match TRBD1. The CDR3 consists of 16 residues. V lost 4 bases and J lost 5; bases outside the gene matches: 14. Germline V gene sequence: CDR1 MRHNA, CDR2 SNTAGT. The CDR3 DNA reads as TGTGCCAGCAGTGCCCCCGTTGGACAGGAAGACCACGAGCAGTACTTC. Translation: CASSAPVGQEDHEQYF.

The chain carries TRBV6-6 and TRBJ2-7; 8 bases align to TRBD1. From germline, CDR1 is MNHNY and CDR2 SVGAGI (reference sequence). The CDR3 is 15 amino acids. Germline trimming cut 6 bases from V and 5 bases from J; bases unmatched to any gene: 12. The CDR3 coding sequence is TGTGCCAGCAGCCGCGCCGGACAGGGTAAGAACGAGCAGTACTTC. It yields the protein CASSRAGQGKNEQYF.

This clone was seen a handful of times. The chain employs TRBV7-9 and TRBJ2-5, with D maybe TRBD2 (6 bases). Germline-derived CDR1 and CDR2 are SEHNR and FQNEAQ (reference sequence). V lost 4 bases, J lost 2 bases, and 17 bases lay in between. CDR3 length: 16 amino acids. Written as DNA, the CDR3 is TGTGCCAGCAGCTCCTTTGGGGGGATCCTTCAAGAGACCCAGTACTTC. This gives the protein CASSSFGGILQETQYF. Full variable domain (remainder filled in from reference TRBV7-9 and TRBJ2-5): DTGVSQNPRHKITKRGQNVTFRCDPISEHNRLYWYRQTLGQGPEFLTYFQNEAQLEKSRLLSDRFSAERPKGSFSTLEIQRTEQGDSAMYLCASSSFGGILQETQYFGPGTRLLVL.

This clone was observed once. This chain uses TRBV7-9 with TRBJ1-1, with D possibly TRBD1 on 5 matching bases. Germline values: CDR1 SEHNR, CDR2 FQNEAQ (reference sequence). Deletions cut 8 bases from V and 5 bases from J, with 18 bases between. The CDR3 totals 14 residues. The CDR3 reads CASDGGFSGTEAFF. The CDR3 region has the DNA TGTGCCAGCGACGGAGGGTTTTCAGGGACTGAAGCTTTCTTT. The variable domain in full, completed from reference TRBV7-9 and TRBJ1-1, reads DTGVSQNPRHKITKRGQNVTFRCDPISEHNRLYWYRQTLGQGPEFLTYFQNEAQLEKSRLLSDRFSAERPKGSFSTLEIQRTEQGDSAMYLCASDGGFSGTEAFFGQGTRLTVV.

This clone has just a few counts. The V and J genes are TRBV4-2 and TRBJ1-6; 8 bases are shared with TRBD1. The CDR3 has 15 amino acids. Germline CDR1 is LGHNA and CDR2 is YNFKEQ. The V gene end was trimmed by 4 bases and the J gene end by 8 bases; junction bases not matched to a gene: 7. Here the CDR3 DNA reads TGTGCCAGCAGCCCGGGACAGGAAATGGATTCACCCCTCCACTTT. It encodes CASSPGQEMDSPLHF.

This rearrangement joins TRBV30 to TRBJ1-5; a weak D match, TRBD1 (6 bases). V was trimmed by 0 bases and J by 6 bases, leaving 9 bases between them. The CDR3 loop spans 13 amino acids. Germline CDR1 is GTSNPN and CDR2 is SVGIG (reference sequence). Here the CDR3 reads CAWSVQGSQPQHF. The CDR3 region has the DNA TGTGCCTGGAGTGTACAGGGAAGTCAGCCCCAGCATTTT.

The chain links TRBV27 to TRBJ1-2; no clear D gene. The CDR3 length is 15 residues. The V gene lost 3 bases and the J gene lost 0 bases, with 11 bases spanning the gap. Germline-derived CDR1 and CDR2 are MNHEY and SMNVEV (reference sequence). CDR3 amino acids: CASSLSRASNYGYTF. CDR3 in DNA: TGTGCCAGCAGTTTGTCCCGGGCCTCTAACTATGGCTACACCTTC.

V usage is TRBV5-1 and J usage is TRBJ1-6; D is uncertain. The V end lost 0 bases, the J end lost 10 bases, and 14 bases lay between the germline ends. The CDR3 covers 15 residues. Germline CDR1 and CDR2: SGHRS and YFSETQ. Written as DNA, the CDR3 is TGCGCCAGCAGCTTGGCCGGTGTGGGTTTCTCACCCCTCCACTTT. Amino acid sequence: CASSLAGVGFSPLHF.